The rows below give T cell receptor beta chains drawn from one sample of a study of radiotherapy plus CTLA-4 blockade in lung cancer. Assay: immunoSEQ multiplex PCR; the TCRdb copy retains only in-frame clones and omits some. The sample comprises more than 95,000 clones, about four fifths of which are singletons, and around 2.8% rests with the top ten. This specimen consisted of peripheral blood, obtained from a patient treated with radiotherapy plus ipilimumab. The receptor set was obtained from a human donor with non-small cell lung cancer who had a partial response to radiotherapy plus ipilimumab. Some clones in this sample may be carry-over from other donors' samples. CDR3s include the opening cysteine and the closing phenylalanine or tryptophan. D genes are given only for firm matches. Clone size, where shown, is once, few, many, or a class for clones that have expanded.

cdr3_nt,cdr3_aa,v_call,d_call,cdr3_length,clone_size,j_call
TGTGCCAGTAGTATGCGCCGGGAATGGGGAAGTCAGTACTTC,CASSMRREWGSQYF,TRBV19,NA,14,NA,TRBJ2-5
TGCGCCAGCAGCCAAGGATTCGACAGAATTTACGAGCAGTACTTC,CASSQGFDRIYEQYF,TRBV4-1,NA,15,NA,TRBJ2-7
TGTGCCAGCTCACCCGTCGCTAGCGGGGGAAACAATGAGCAGTTCTTC,CASSPVASGGNNEQFF,TRBV18,TRBD2,16,once,TRBJ2-1
TGTGCCAGCAGCCGAGGGGGCCATAATGAAAAACTGTTTTTT,CASSRGGHNEKLFF,TRBV7-2,TRBD1,14,NA,TRBJ1-4
TGCAGTCTACAGGGCTACAATGAGCAGTTCTTC,CSLQGYNEQFF,TRBV20-1,NA,11,once,TRBJ2-1
TGTGCCAGCAGACCCGGGACAGGAGGGAACACTGAAGCTTTCTTT,CASRPGTGGNTEAFF,TRBV27,TRBD1,15,few,TRBJ1-1
TGCGCCAGCAGTGAGTGGCGGACAGCTGAAGCTTTCTTT,CASSEWRTAEAFF,TRBV10-1,NA,13,NA,TRBJ1-1
TGTGCCAGCAGGACTGCCTCCTACGAGCAGTACTTC,CASRTASYEQYF,TRBV28,NA,12,NA,TRBJ2-7
TGTGCCAGCAGCCAAGACGGACAGCCCTATGGCTACACCTTC,CASSQDGQPYGYTF,TRBV4-2,NA,14,NA,TRBJ1-2
TGTGCCAGCAGCTTAGAATACGGGGTCCACACAGATACGCAGTATTTT,CASSLEYGVHTDTQYF,TRBV7-6,NA,16,once,TRBJ2-3
TGTGCCACCAGCAGAGGACAGGTAGCTACTAATGAAAAACTGTTTTTT,CATSRGQVATNEKLFF,TRBV15,NA,16,NA,TRBJ1-4
TGTGCCAGCAGCCTCTCCCCCCTAGCGGGAGGTGGTGAGACCCAGTACTTC,CASSLSPLAGGGETQYF,TRBV4-2,TRBD2,17,NA,TRBJ2-5
TGTGCCAGCAGCTTAGTTTCGGGGAACACTGAAGCTTTCTTT,CASSLVSGNTEAFF,TRBV7-9,NA,14,NA,TRBJ1-1
TGTGCCAGCAGCTACGGGGTCCCGCCCCCCGAGCAGTACTTC,CASSYGVPPPEQYF,TRBV7-9,NA,14,NA,TRBJ2-7
TGCGCCAGCAGCCAAGAAGAGGGGGTGGGCAATCAGCCCCAGCATTTT,CASSQEEGVGNQPQHF,TRBV4-1,NA,16,NA,TRBJ1-5
TGTGCCAGCAGCGAAGGACGGGCAGCGGGGGGTTGGGAGACCCAGTACTTC,CASSEGRAAGGWETQYF,TRBV7-2,TRBD2,17,NA,TRBJ2-5
TGTGCCAGCAGTGTTATTAGCGCCTTCACAGATACGCAGTATTTT,CASSVISAFTDTQYF,TRBV6-4,NA,15,NA,TRBJ2-3
TGTGCCAGCAGCTTGACTAGCGGGGGACTTCCCTACGAGCAGTACTTC,CASSLTSGGLPYEQYF,TRBV11-2,TRBD2,16,NA,TRBJ2-7
TGTGCCAGCACCCGCAGGGGTGAGTATGGCTACACCTTC,CASTRRGEYGYTF,TRBV28,NA,13,NA,TRBJ1-2
TGTGCCAGCAAGAGACAGGGGGCTATCCCTGAAGCTTTCTTT,CASKRQGAIPEAFF,TRBV6-5,TRBD1,14,NA,TRBJ1-1
TGTGCCAGCAGCCCCCGCGGGGAGCAGGGCCCCTACAATGAGCAGTTCTTC,CASSPRGEQGPYNEQFF,TRBV9,NA,17,few,TRBJ2-1
TGTGCCAGCAGCTGGGACAGGGGAGTCGGGGAGCTGTTTTTT,CASSWDRGVGELFF,TRBV7-7,TRBD1,14,NA,TRBJ2-2
TGTGCCAGCAGCTTAGGGTTCGGGACAGGGATCCACGAGCAGTACTTC,CASSLGFGTGIHEQYF,TRBV7-8,TRBD1,16,NA,TRBJ2-7
TGTGCCAGCAGCCAATCCGGGACTAGCTTTGAGCAGTACTTC,CASSQSGTSFEQYF,TRBV4-2,TRBD2,14,once,TRBJ2-5
TGCAGCGTGCCACGGGACTCGAAAGCTTTCTTT,CSVPRDSKAFF,TRBV29-1,NA,11,NA,TRBJ1-1
TGTGCCAGCAGCTTGGGGGGGGCGGGAGAGACCCAGTACTTC,CASSLGGAGETQYF,TRBV13,NA,14,NA,TRBJ2-5